The 16 T cell receptor beta chains given below trace back to one sample, sequenced in a study of cytomegalovirus exposure and HLA in healthy donors. PCR was performed using 60 Vbeta and 13 Jbeta primers. Sequencing used immunoSEQ multiplex PCR; TCRdb keeps in-frame clones, though not all of them. The sample shows 210,000 or so clones, around 83% of them seen only once. The sequenced sample was PBMCs. The receptors derive from a girl aged 2-10 years in good health and CMV-seronegative.

The chain links TRBV6-6 to TRBJ2-3, with D perhaps matching TRBD1 (5 bases). Germline loops: CDR1 MNHNY, CDR2 SVGAGI (reference sequence). The V gene lost 6 bases and the J gene lost 6 bases, with 10 bases spanning the gap. The CDR3 length is 12 residues. This CDR3 reads CASSPAGDTQYF. DNA for the CDR3: TGTGCCAGCAGCCCCGCAGGGGATACGCAGTATTTT.

The chain has TRBV25-1 and TRBJ1-6; 9 nucleotides align to TRBD1. Trimming cost V 3 bases and J 9 bases; bases outside gene matches: 6. CDR1 is MGHDK, CDR2 SYGVNS, per germline. CDR3 length equals 15 residues. CDR3 loop: CASSDSGTGPSPLHF. The CDR3 nucleotides are TGTGCCAGCAGTGATAGCGGGACAGGGCCTTCACCCCTCCACTTT.

This clone occurred a few times. The V gene is TRBV27, the J gene TRBJ1-5; TRBD1 is a possible D gene (6 bases). There are 17 residues in the CDR3. Trimming cost V 2 bases and J 0 bases, with 14 bases left between them. CDR1 and CDR2 (germline): MNHEY, SMNVEV (reference sequence). The CDR3 sequence: CASSLVGGGLSNQPQHF. In DNA, the CDR3 is TGTGCCAGCAGTTTAGTAGGGGGGGGCCTTAGCAATCAGCCCCAGCATTTT.

The genes are TRBV29-1 and TRBJ2-1; D ambiguous. CDR1 and CDR2 from the germline V gene are SQVTM and ANQGSEA. Trimming removed 4 bases at V and 9 bases at J, with 7 bases between. The CDR3 runs 10 residues. CDR3 bases: TGCAGCGTTGGAGTCGTTGAGCAGTTCTTC. As protein: CSVGVVEQFF.

The chain uses TRBV7-9 and TRBJ2-3; the match to TRBD1 covers 10 bases. CDR1 SEHNR and CDR2 FQNEAQ come from the germline V gene (reference sequence). J lost 6 bases, V lost 4 bases, and 13 bases had no gene match. The CDR3 totals 17 residues. CDR3 DNA sequence: TGTGCCAGCAGCTCAGTAAGGTCGGACAGGGGGTTTGATACGCAGTATTTT. Protein sequence: CASSSVRSDRGFDTQYF.

The CDR3 DNA reads as TGTGCCAGCACACCGGGACAGGGTAACTACGAGCAGTACTTC. Its protein product is CASTPGQGNYEQYF. The V gene is TRBV25-1, the J gene TRBJ2-7; 9 nucleotides agree with TRBD1. The length of the CDR3 is 14 residues. The J segment lost 3 bases and the V segment lost 7 bases, leaving 7 bases of the junction unmatched. From germline, CDR1 is MGHDK and CDR2 SYGVNS.

V is TRBV2 and J is TRBJ1-2; no clear D gene. The CDR3 loop spans 14 amino acids. Per the germline V gene, CDR1 is SNHLY and CDR2 is FYNNEI. The V and J ends lost 4 bases and 2 bases respectively, with 11 bases between them. The DNA of the CDR3 is TGTGCCAGCAGTGGAGTGAACTTAAACTATGGCTACACCTTC. It yields the protein CASSGVNLNYGYTF.

The chain has TRBV28 and TRBJ2-1; 8 nucleotides line up with TRBD2. The CDR3 loop spans 17 amino acids. The junction had 6 bases not matched to a gene; V was cut back by 2 bases and J by 0 bases. The germline V gene has CDR1 MDHEN and CDR2 SYDVKM. The CDR3 DNA sequence: TGTGCCAGCAGTTTACTAGCGGGTTCGAGCTCCTACAATGAGCAGTTCTTC. Its translation: CASSLLAGSSSYNEQFF.

The V gene is TRBV6-5, the J gene TRBJ1-2; no clear D. From germline, CDR1 is MNHEY and CDR2 SVGAGI. Deletions cut 5 bases from V and 6 bases from J, with 13 bases between. The CDR3 has 13 residues. CDR3 in DNA: TGTGCCAGCAGTGAAGCGGGAAGGGATGGCTACACCTTC. It translates to CASSEAGRDGYTF.

The V call is TRBV6-5, the J call TRBJ2-7, with 9 bases fitting TRBD2. This CDR3 is 15 amino acids long. Germline loops: CDR1 MNHEY, CDR2 SVGAGI. J gave up 5 bases and V 8 bases, and 13 bases lay outside the gene matches. Written as DNA, the CDR3 is TGTGCCAGCCGGCGACGGCGGGGGGGTCAAGACGAGCAGTACTTC. Amino acids: CASRRRRGGQDEQYF.

This rearrangement joins TRBV6-1 to TRBJ1-4; 9 bases map to TRBD1. Germline CDR1 and CDR2: MNHNS and SASEGT. The CDR3 length is 17 residues. The V gene end was trimmed by 4 bases and the J gene end by 8 bases; junction bases not matched to a gene: 14. In nucleotides, the CDR3 is TGTGCCAGCAGTGGCCAACCGGGACAGGGTGTTGGGGAAAAACTGTTTTTT. Amino acids: CASSGQPGQGVGEKLFF.

This clone was recorded once. This chain's CDR3 is CASRPRGSNQPQHF. CDR3 bases: TGTGCCAGCAGACCGAGAGGAAGCAATCAGCCCCAGCATTTT. The J gene is TRBJ1-5, the V gene TRBV6-5; D not certain. Trimming removed 6 bases from V and 1 base from J, with 10 bases in between. Germline CDR1 is MNHEY and CDR2 is SVGAGI. This CDR3 contains 14 residues.

This sequence joins TRBV27 and TRBJ2-5; weak D call: TRBD1 (6 bases). V was trimmed by 6 bases and J by 5 bases, leaving 10 bases between them. Germline CDR1 is MNHEY and CDR2 is SMNVEV (reference sequence). There are 12 residues in the CDR3. CDR3 coding DNA: TGTGCCAGCAGAACAGGGTTGGAGACCCAGTACTTC. Translation: CASRTGLETQYF.

The sample holds a few counts of this clone. This rearrangement joins TRBV5-1 to TRBJ1-1; weak D call: TRBD1 (6 bases). Trimming removed 3 bases at V and 2 bases at J, with 8 bases between. Looked up from germline, CDR1 is SGHRS and CDR2 is YFSETQ. The length of the CDR3 is 13 residues. CDR3 amino acids: CASSWGTNTEAFF. The CDR3 DNA sequence: TGCGCCAGCAGCTGGGGGACAAACACTGAAGCTTTCTTT.

The genes are TRBV25-1 and TRBJ2-2, with D hard to call. The CDR3 runs 13 residues. The V end was cut by 4 bases, the J end by 3 bases, with 6 bases between. The germline CDR1 and CDR2 sequences are MGHDK and SYGVNS. The CDR3 DNA is TGTGCCAGCAGTGTAAGAGACACCGGGGAGCTGTTTTTT. Protein product: CASSVRDTGELFF.

CDR3 region: CASSVVGWQGMGAHYGYTF. CDR3 DNA: TGTGCCAGCAGCGTAGTTGGATGGCAGGGGATGGGTGCCCACTATGGCTACACCTTC. The J gene is TRBJ1-2, the V gene TRBV9, with TRBD1 as a possible D gene (6 bases). Germline V gives CDR1 SGDLS, CDR2 YYNGEE. The CDR3 is made up of 19 amino acids. Trimming stripped 0 bases from V and 3 bases from J, with 24 bases between.